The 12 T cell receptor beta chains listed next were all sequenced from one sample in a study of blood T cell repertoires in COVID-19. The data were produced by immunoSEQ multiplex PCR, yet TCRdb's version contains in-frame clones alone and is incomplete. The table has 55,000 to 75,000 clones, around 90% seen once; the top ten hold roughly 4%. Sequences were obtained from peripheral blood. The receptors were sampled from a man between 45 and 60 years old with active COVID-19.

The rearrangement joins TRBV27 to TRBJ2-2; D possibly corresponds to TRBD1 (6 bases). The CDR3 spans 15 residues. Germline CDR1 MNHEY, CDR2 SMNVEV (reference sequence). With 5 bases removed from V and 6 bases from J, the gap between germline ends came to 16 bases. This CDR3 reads CASSPRQEGAGELFF. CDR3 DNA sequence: TGTGCCAGCAGTCCCAGACAGGAAGGGGCCGGGGAGCTGTTTTTT.

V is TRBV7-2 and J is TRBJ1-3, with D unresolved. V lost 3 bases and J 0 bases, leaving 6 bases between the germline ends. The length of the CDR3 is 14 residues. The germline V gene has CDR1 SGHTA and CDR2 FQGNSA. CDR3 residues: CASSFGLSGNTIYF. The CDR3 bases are TGTGCCAGCAGCTTTGGGCTCTCTGGAAACACCATATATTTT.

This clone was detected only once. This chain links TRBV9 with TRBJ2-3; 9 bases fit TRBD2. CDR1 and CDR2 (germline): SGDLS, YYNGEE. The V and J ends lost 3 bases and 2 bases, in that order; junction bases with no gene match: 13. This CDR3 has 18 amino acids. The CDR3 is CASSDEGLAMRVTDTQYF. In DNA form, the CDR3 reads TGTGCCAGCAGCGACGAGGGACTAGCAATGCGGGTCACAGATACGCAGTATTTT.

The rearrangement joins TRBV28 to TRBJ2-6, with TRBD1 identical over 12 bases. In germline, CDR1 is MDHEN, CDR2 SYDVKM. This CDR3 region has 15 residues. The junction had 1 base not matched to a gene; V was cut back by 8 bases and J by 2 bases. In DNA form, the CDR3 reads TGTGCCAGCGGGACAGGGGGCGCTGGGGCCAACGTCCTGACTTTC. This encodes CASGTGGAGANVLTF.

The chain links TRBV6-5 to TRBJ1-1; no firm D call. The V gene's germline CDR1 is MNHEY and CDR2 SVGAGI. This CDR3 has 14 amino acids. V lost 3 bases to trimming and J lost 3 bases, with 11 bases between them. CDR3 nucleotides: TGTGCCAGCAGTTATTCCGACTTGTACACTGAAGCTTTCTTT. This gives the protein CASSYSDLYTEAFF.

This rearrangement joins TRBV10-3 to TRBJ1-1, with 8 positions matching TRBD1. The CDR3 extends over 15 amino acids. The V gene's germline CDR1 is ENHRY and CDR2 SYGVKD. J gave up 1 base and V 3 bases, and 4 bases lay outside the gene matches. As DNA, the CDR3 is TGTGCCATCAGTGATCCCGGACAGGGGAACACTGAAGCTTTCTTT. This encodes CAISDPGQGNTEAFF.

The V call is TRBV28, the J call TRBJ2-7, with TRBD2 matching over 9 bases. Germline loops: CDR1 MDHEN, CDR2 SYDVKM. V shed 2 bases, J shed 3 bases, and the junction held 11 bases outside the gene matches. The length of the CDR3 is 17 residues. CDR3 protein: CASSLDLGGGAIYEQYF. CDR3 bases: TGTGCCAGCAGTTTAGATCTCGGCGGGGGGGCAATCTACGAGCAGTACTTC.

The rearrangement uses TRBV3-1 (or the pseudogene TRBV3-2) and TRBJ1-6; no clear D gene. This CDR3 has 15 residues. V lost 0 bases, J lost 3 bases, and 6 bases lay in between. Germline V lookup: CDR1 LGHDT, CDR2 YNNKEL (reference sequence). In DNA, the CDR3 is TGTGCCAGCAGCCAAGACAGTAACTATAATTCACCCCTCCACTTT. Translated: CASSQDSNYNSPLHF.

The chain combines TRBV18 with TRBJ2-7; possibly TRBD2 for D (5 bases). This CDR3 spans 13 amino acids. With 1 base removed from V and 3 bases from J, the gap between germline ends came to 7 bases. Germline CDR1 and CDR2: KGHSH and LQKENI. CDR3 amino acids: CASSPQAGYEQYF. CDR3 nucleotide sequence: TGTGCCAGCTCACCACAGGCGGGCTACGAGCAGTACTTC.

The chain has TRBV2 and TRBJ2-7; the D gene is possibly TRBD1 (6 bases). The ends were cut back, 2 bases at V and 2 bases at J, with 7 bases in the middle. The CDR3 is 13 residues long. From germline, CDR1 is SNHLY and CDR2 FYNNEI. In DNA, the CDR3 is TGTGCCAGCAGTGAAAACAGGGCCTACGAGCAGTACTTC. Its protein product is CASSENRAYEQYF.

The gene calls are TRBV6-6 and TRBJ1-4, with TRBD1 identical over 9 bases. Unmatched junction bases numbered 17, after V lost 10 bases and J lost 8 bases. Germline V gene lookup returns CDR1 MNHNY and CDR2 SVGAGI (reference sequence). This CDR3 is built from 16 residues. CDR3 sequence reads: CATDNTLGQGIEKLFF. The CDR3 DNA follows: TGTGCCACCGATAACACCCTGGGACAGGGTATCGAAAAACTGTTTTTT.

CDR3 coding DNA: TGTGCCAGCAGTTTGGGGCAGAAAGAGACCCAGTACTTC. The encoded protein is CASSLGQKETQYF. This chain links TRBV12-3 or TRBV12-4 with TRBJ2-5; D is possibly TRBD1 (5 bases). This CDR3 spans 13 amino acids. V was shortened by 3 bases and J by 3 bases, with 8 bases between the two germline ends.